This T cell receptor beta chain was recovered during a study of a mutant IDH1 vaccine in newly diagnosed glioma. Study information: The therapy given earlier, which was standard therapy, consisted of radiotherapy, temozolomide, or both, and most of the patients received both. Week 35 brought visit V12, which was followed by visit V13 at week 47.

On this clone: Its matching antigen is unknown.

The V and J ends lost 4 bases and 0 bases respectively, with 12 bases between them. Germline CDR1 reads LNHDA; CDR2 reads SQIVND (reference sequence). The CDR3 is 15 residues long. Time point in this sample: week 35, safety follow-up. The content of each vaccine dose was 300 ug of mutant IDH1 20-mer peptide, and topical imiquimod accompanied it. Points from the study as a whole: Vaccine-induced responses were seen in approximately 93% of patients, spanning several MHC alleles.

Profiling relied on immunoSEQ multiplex PCR, and the TCRdb table lists in-frame clones only, not all of them. This sample has tens of thousands of clones; roughly 84% occur once, and the top ten carry roughly 4.5%. This TCR was recovered from a man under 40 with glioma. The chain uses TRBV19 and TRBJ1-1; D unresolved. The source was PBMCs, collected from a glioma patient whose treatment included an IDH1 peptide vaccine. For the CDR3, the DNA is TGTGCCAGTAGTAACGAACAGTTTATGAACACTGAAGCTTTCTTT. This codes for CASSNEQFMNTEAFF.